The 15 T cell receptor beta chains in this list originate from one sample, sequenced in a study of a mutant IDH1 vaccine in newly diagnosed glioma. Assay: immunoSEQ multiplex PCR; the TCRdb copy retains only in-frame clones and omits some. The table shows roughly 86,000 clones, with 70% to 90% occurring only once. The time point: week 47, end of study. One vaccine dose held 300 ug of mutant IDH1 20-mer peptide and came with topical imiquimod. The antigens of these receptors remain unknown. The specimen was PBMCs, collected from a glioma patient whose treatment included an IDH1 peptide vaccine. All receptors derive from a middle-aged man with glioma.

The chain has TRBV5-5 and TRBJ2-6, with 11 bases that match TRBD1. This CDR3 region has 17 residues. V lost 0 bases, J lost 2 bases, and 1 base stayed unmatched. Germline CDR1 reads SGHKS; CDR2 reads YYEKEE (reference sequence). CDR3 nucleotides: TGTGCCAGCAGCTTGGGGACAGGGGGCGCTGGGGCCAACGTCCTGACTTTC. This encodes CASSLGTGGAGANVLTF.

This sequence joins TRBV19 and TRBJ2-1; possibly TRBD2 for D (6 bases). Germline lookup yields CDR1 LNHDA and CDR2 SQIVND (reference sequence). The CDR3 has 17 amino acids. Trimming left V 3 bases short and J 1 base short, with 16 bases between. The CDR3 reads CASSMGRGSGSYNEQFF. The DNA for the CDR3 is TGTGCCAGTAGTATGGGCCGGGGGTCTGGGTCCTACAATGAGCAGTTCTTC.

The V call is TRBV28, the J call TRBJ1-2; no clear D. Germline CDR1 and CDR2: MDHEN and SYDVKM. Trimming removed 2 bases at V and 7 bases at J, with 11 bases between. The CDR3 has 13 amino acids. CDR3 region: CASSLNVGSGYTF. The CDR3 DNA sequence: TGTGCCAGCAGTTTAAACGTCGGAAGTGGCTACACCTTC.

The V call is TRBV2, the J call TRBJ2-6; 7 bases match TRBD1. The CDR3 has 19 residues. The germline V gene has CDR1 SNHLY and CDR2 FYNNEI. With V trimmed by 4 bases and J by 1 base, 13 bases remained unmatched. The CDR3 here is CASSVQRTGLGSGANVLTF. The CDR3 DNA follows: TGTGCCAGCAGTGTCCAAAGGACAGGCCTAGGGTCTGGGGCCAACGTCCTGACTTTC.

This clone was seen only a few times. The rearrangement uses TRBV21-1 and TRBJ1-4; the tabulated D call, TRBD1, remains unverified against the DNA. TRBV21-1 is listed as a pseudogene. This CDR3 spans 18 amino acids. Written as DNA, the CDR3 is TGTGCCAGCAGCTCCCGAAGAACAGGGAACGCAACTAATGAAAAACTGTTTTTT. Its protein is CASSSRRTGNATNEKLFF.

The V call is TRBV28, the J call TRBJ2-7, with 11 bases matching TRBD2. V trimming: 3 bases; J trimming: 0 bases; junction bases outside the gene matches: 7. The length of the CDR3 is 17 residues. Germline V gene data show CDR1 as MDHEN and CDR2 as SYDVKM. The CDR3 nucleotides read TGTGCCAGCAGTTTCGAGACTAGCGGGGCCCACTCCTACGAGCAGTACTTC. Residues: CASSFETSGAHSYEQYF.

This chain joins TRBV4-1 and TRBJ1-3, with D hard to call. CDR3 length: 15 amino acids. Trimming removed 0 bases at V and 4 bases at J, with 10 bases between. Germline V gives CDR1 MGHRA, CDR2 YSYEKL. CDR3 loop: CASSQDHSSGNTIYF. CDR3 nucleotide sequence: TGCGCCAGCAGCCAAGACCACAGTTCCGGAAACACCATATATTTT.

The chain carries TRBV6-1 and TRBJ2-6; D is uncertain. Per the germline V gene, CDR1 is MNHNS and CDR2 is SASEGT. V was pared by 5 bases and J by 0 bases, with 8 bases between. The CDR3 extends over 15 amino acids. This CDR3 is CASSLSHSGANVLTF. CDR3 nucleotide sequence: TGTGCCAGCAGTTTATCACACTCTGGGGCCAACGTCCTGACTTTC.

This chain uses TRBV10-3 with TRBJ2-3; D unclear. Germline lookup yields CDR1 ENHRY and CDR2 SYGVKD. The CDR3 length is 16 residues. Trimming took off 11 bases at V and 0 bases at J, with 21 bases between the two ends. The CDR3 DNA reads as TGTGCCGCCACTTCAACCCCCGCGACAAGCACAGATACGCAGTATTTT. Translating gives CAATSTPATSTDTQYF.

The chain joins TRBV4-2 to TRBJ2-1, with 7 bases fitting TRBD2. From germline, CDR1 is LGHNA and CDR2 YNFKEQ. The CDR3 has 16 amino acids. The V segment lost 1 base and the J segment 2 bases; nucleotides outside the gene matches: 5. The CDR3 region is CASSQGGGAPYNEQFF. The CDR3 DNA is TGTGCCAGCAGCCAAGGGGGAGGGGCACCCTACAATGAGCAGTTCTTC.

The gene calls are TRBV19 and TRBJ1-1; D remains unclear. V shed 6 bases and J shed 1 base, with 3 bases lying between them. CDR3 length: 11 amino acids. Germline V gene sequence: CDR1 LNHDA, CDR2 SQIVND (reference sequence). This CDR3 is CASRRNTEAFF. The DNA for the CDR3 is TGTGCCAGTAGACGGAACACTGAAGCTTTCTTT.

J is TRBJ2-3 and V is TRBV9; D might be TRBD1 or TRBD2, each matching 7 bases. V lost 2 bases, J lost 0 bases, and 10 bases lay in between. Germline CDR1 is SGDLS and CDR2 is YYNGEE. This CDR3 comprises 15 residues. Here the CDR3 DNA reads TGTGCCAGCAGCGTCAGGGGGGGGAGCACAGATACGCAGTATTTT. It is translated as CASSVRGGSTDTQYF. Full variable domain (remainder filled in from reference TRBV9 and TRBJ2-3): DSGVTQTPKHLITATGQRVTLRCSPRSGDLSVYWYQQSLDQGLQFLIQYYNGEERAKGNILERFSAQQFPDLHSELNLSSLELGDSALYFCASSVRGGSTDTQYFGPGTRLTVL.

This clone was picked up a small number of times. The rearrangement joins TRBV6-5 to TRBJ1-1; possible D gene TRBD1, 5 bases. The V gene's germline CDR1 is MNHEY and CDR2 SVGAGI. V dropped 2 bases and J dropped 1 base, with 8 bases sitting between them. There are 14 residues in the CDR3. The CDR3 DNA reads TGTGCCAGCAGTTACGGCGACAGGAACACTGAAGCTTTCTTT. Its protein is CASSYGDRNTEAFF.

The chain joins TRBV2 to TRBJ2-6; D is undetermined. Deletions cut 1 base from V and 2 bases from J, with 9 bases between. Germline CDR1 is SNHLY and CDR2 is FYNNEI. This CDR3 has 16 residues. CDR3 coding DNA: TGTGCCAGCAGTGAAGTGAGAGTTCCTGGGGCCAACGTCCTGACTTTC. Translating gives CASSEVRVPGANVLTF.

The CDR3 DNA follows: TGTGCCAGCAGTGACCCCAAACGAGGGGGGCATGGCTACACCTTC. Amino acid sequence: CASSDPKRGGHGYTF. This sequence joins TRBV25-1 and TRBJ1-2, with D maybe TRBD1 (6 bases). The CDR3 runs to 15 residues. The V and J ends lost 3 bases and 6 bases respectively, with 17 bases between them. CDR1 is MGHDK and CDR2 is SYGVNS in the germline V gene.